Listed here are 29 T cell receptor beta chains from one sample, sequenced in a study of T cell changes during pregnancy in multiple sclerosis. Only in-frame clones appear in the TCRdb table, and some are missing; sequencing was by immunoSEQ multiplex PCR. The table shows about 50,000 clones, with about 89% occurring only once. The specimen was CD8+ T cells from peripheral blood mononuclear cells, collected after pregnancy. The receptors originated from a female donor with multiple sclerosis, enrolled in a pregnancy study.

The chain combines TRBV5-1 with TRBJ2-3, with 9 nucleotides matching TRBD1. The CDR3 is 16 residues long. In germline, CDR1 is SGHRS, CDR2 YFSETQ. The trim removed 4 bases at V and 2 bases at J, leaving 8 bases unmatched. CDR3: CASSGVGQGHTDTQYF. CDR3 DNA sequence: TGCGCCAGCAGCGGGGTCGGACAGGGGCACACAGATACGCAGTATTTT.

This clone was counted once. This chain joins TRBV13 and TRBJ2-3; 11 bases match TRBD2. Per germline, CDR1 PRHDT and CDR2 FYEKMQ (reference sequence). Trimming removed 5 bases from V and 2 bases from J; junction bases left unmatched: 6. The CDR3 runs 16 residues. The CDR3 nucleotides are TGTGCCAGCAGCCACTTTAGCGGGGGGGCCACAGATACGCAGTATTTT. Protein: CASSHFSGGATDTQYF.

CDR3 bases: TGTGCCAGCAGCTTCGGGGGTCATACGCAGTATTTT. This sequence encodes CASSFGGHTQYF. The chain joins TRBV11-1 to TRBJ2-3; D is possibly TRBD2 (6 bases). Per the germline V gene, CDR1 is SGHAT and CDR2 is FQDESV (reference sequence). CDR3 length equals 12 residues. Trimming removed 3 bases from V and 7 bases from J, with 8 bases in between.

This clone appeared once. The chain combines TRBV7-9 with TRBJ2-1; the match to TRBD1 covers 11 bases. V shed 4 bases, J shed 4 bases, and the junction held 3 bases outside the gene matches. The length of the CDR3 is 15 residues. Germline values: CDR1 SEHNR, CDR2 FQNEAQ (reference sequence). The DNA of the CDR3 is TGTGCCAGCAGCTGGGACAGGGGGAGTTACAATGAGCAGTTCTTC. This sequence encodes CASSWDRGSYNEQFF.

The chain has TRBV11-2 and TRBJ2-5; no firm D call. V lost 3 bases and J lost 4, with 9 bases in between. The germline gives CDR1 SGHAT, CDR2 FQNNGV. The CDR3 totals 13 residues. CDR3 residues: CASSFLHGETQYF. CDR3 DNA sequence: TGTGCCAGCAGCTTTCTTCACGGAGAGACCCAGTACTTC. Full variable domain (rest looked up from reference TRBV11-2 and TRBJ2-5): EAGVAQSPRYKIIEKRQSVAFWCNPISGHATLYWYQQILGQGPKLLIQFQNNGVVDDSQLPKDRFSAERLKGVDSTLKIQPAKLEDSAVYLCASSFLHGETQYFGPGTRLLVL.

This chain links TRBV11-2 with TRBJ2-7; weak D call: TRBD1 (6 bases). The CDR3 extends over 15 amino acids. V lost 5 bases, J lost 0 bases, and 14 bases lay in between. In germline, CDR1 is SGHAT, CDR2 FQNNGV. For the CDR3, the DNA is TGTGCCAGCAGCCCGCCTGGGGGACACTCCTACGAGCAGTACTTC. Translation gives CASSPPGGHSYEQYF. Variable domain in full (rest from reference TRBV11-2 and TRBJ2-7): EAGVAQSPRYKIIEKRQSVAFWCNPISGHATLYWYQQILGQGPKLLIQFQNNGVVDDSQLPKDRFSAERLKGVDSTLKIQPAKLEDSAVYLCASSPPGGHSYEQYFGPGTRLTVT.

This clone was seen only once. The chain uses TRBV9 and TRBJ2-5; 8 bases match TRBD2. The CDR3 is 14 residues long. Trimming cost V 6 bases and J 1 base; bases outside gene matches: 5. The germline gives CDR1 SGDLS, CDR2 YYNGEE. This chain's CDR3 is CASNRGGIQETQYF. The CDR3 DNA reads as TGTGCCAGCAACCGGGGGGGCATCCAAGAGACCCAGTACTTC.

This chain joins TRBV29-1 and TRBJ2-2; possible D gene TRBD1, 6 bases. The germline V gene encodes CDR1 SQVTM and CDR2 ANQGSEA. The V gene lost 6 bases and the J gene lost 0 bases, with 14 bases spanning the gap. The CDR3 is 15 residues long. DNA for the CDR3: TGCAGCGTCGCTTTGGACAGTCCGAACACCGGGGAGCTGTTTTTT. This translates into CSVALDSPNTGELFF.

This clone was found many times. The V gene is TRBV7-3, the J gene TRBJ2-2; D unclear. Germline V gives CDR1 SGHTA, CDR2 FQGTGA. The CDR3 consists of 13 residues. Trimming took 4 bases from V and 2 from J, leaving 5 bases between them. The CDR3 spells CASSSLNTGELFF. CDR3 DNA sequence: TGTGCCAGCAGCTCCTTAAACACCGGGGAGCTGTTTTTT.

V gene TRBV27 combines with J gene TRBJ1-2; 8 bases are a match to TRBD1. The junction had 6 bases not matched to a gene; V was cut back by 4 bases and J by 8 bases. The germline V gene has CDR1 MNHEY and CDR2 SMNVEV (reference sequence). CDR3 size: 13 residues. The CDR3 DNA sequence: TGTGCCAGCAGTTACGGGACAGGCGCCGGCTACACCTTC. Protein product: CASSYGTGAGYTF.

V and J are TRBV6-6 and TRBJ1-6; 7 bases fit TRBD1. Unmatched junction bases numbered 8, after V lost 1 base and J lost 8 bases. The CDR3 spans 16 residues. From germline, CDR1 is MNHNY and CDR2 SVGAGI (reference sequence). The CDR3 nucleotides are TGTGCCAGCAGTTACTGGGACAGCCCAAAAGATTCACCCCTCCACTTT. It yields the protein CASSYWDSPKDSPLHF.

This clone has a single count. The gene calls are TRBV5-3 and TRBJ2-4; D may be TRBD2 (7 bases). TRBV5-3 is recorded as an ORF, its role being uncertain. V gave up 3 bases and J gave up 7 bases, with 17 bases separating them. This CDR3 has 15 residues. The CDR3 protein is CARSCWGGHSNIQYF. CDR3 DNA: TGTGCCAGAAGCTGTTGGGGGGGCCATTCCAACATTCAGTACTTC.

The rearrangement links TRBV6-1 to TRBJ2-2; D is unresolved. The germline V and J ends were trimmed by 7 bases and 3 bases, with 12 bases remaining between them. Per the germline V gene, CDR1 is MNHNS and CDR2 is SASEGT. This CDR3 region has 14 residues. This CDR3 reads CASKAQVYTGELFF. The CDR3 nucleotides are TGTGCCAGCAAGGCTCAGGTCTACACCGGGGAGCTGTTTTTT.

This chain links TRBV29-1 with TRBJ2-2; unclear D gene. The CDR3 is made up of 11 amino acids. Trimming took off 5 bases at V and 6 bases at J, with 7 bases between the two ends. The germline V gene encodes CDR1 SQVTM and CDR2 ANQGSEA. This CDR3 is CSVRVAGELFF. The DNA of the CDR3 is TGCAGCGTTCGGGTGGCCGGGGAGCTGTTTTTT.

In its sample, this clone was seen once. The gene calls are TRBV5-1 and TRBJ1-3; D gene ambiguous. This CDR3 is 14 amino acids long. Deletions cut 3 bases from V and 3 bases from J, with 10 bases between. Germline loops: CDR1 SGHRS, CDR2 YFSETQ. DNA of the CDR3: TGCGCCAGCAGCTCAACGGTCGGTGGAAACACCATATATTTT. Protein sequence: CASSSTVGGNTIYF.

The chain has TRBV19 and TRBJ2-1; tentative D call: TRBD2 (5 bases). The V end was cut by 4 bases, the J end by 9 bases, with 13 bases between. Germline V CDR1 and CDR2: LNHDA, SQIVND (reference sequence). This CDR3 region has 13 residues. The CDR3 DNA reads TGTGCCAGTAGTACGTACGGCGCGGGTGAGCAGTTCTTC. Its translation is CASSTYGAGEQFF.

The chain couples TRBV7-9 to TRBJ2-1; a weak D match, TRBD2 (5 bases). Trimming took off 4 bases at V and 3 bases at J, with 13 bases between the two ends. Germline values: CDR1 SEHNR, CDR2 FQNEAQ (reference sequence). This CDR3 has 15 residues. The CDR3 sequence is CASSSPEGDYNEQFF. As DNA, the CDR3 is TGTGCCAGCAGCTCCCCTGAGGGAGACTACAATGAGCAGTTCTTC.

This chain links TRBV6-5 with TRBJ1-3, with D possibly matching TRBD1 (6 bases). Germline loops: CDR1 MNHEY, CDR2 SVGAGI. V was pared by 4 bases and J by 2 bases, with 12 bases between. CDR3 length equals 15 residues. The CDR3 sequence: CASSLGTPPGNTIYF. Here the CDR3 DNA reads TGTGCCAGCAGTTTAGGGACACCTCCTGGAAACACCATATATTTT.

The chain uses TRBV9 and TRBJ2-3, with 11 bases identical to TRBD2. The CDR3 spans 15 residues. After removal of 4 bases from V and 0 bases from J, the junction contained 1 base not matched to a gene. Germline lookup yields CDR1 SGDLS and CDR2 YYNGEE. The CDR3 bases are TGTGCCAGCAGCACTAGCGGGGGAAGCACAGATACGCAGTATTTT. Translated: CASSTSGGSTDTQYF.

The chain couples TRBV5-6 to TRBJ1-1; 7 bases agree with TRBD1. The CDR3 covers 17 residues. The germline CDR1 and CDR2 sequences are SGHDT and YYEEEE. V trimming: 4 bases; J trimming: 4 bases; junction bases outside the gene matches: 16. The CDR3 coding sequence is TGTGCCAGCAGCCCGTCCGAATTGGCAGGGGGATTCACTGAAGCTTTCTTT. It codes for CASSPSELAGGFTEAFF.

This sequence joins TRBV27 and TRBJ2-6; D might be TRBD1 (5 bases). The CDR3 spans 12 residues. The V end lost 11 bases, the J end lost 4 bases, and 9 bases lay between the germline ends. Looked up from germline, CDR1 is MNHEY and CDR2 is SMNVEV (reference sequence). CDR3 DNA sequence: TGTGCCTCAGGGCCCGGGGCCAACGTCCTGACTTTC. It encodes CASGPGANVLTF.

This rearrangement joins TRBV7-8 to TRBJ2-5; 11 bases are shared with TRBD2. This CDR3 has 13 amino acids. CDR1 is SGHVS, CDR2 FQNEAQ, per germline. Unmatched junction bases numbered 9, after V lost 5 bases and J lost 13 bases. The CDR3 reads CASSMGLAAYPYF. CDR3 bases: TGTGCCAGCAGCATGGGACTAGCGGCCTATCCGTACTTC.

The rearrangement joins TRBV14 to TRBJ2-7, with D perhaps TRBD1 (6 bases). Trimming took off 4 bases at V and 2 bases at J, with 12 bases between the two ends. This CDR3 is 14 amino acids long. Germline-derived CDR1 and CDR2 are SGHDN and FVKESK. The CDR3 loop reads CASSLRDTTYEQYF. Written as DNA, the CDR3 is TGTGCCAGCAGCCTCCGGGACACCACCTACGAGCAGTACTTC.

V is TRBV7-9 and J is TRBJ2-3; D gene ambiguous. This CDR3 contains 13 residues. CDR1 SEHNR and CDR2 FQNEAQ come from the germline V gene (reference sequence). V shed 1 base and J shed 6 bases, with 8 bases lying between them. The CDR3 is CASSLETEDTQYF. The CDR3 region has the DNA TGTGCCAGCAGCTTAGAAACGGAGGATACGCAGTATTTT.

Here the CDR3 DNA reads TGCGCCAGCAGCCAACACGGGAACACTGAAGCTTTCTTT. This encodes CASSQHGNTEAFF. The V gene is TRBV4-1, the J gene TRBJ1-1; D gene uncertain. With 2 bases removed from V and 1 base from J, the gap between germline ends came to 5 bases. This CDR3 spans 13 amino acids. Germline CDR1 and CDR2: MGHRA and YSYEKL.

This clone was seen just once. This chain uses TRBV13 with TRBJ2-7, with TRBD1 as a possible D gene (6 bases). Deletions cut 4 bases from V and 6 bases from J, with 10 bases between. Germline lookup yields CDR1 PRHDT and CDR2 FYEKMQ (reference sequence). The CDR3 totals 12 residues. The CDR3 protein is CASSSLGGEQYF. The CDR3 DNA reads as TGTGCCAGCAGCTCATTAGGGGGCGAGCAGTACTTC.

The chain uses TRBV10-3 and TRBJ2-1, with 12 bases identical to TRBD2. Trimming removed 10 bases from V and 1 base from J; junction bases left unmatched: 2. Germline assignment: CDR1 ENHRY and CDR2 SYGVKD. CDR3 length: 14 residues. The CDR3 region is CATGLAGSYNEQFF. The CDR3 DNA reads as TGTGCCACCGGACTAGCGGGATCCTACAATGAGCAGTTCTTC.

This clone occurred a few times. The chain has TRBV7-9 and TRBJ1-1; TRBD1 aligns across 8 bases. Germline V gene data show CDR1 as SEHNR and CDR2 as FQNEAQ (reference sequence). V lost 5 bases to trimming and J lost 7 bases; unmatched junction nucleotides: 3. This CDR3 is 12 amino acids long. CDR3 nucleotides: TGTGCCAGCAGCGTACAGGGGGGTGAAGCTTTCTTT. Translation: CASSVQGGEAFF.

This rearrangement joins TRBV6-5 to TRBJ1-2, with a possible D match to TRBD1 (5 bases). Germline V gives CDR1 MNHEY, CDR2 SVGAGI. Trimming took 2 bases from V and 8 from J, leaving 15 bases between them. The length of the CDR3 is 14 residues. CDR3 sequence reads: CASSYRQGSRGYTF. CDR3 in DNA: TGTGCCAGCAGTTACCGCCAGGGAAGTCGAGGCTACACCTTC.